This passage covers 2 T cell receptor beta chains from one sample sequenced in a study of blood T cell repertoires in COVID-19. Using immunoSEQ multiplex PCR, the repertoire was profiled, and TCRdb retains in-frame clones only, with some absent. Here the sample spans some 300,000 clones, approximately 88% being singletons. The specimen was peripheral blood. The receptors shown here come from a woman aged 25 to 39 who had recovered from COVID-19.

The chain joins TRBV28 to TRBJ1-1; D is ambiguous. The V and J ends lost 6 bases and 1 base respectively, with 12 bases between them. The CDR3 covers 14 residues. CDR1 is MDHEN, CDR2 SYDVKM, per germline. CDR3 in DNA: TGTGCCAGCAGCCCGGTTCGAGCGAACACTGAAGCTTTCTTT. The encoded protein is CASSPVRANTEAFF.

The chain couples TRBV5-4 to TRBJ1-6; no reliable D call. CDR1 and CDR2 from the germline V gene are SGHNT and YYREEE (reference sequence). Trimming took 2 bases from V and 3 from J, leaving 15 bases between them. This CDR3 spans 17 amino acids. Written as DNA, the CDR3 is TGTGCCAGCAGCTTTGGAGGCCGCGAAATCTATAATTCACCCCTCCACTTT. This gives the protein CASSFGGREIYNSPLHF.